This T cell receptor (beta chain) was sequenced for a study of T cell repertoires in cytomegalovirus infection. In the study overall: A matching HLA type, together with CMV infection, was signaled by public TCR beta signatures.

One entry per CDR3 protein results from TCRdb running MiXCR on the reads. The sample carries around 180,000 distinct CDR3 sequences, under 25% recorded once. This CDR3 region has 13 residues. Trimming removed 3 bases at V and 5 bases at J, with 8 bases between. This clonotype turned up a few times. Its specificity is unknown. Study-wide results and caveats: In two of eight donors, the top clonotype was HLA-C-restricted CMV-specific. Public TCR beta family frequency separated CMV-and-HLA carriers, including in an independent cohort.

This TCR was sampled from a human donor in good health (CMV status not recorded). Some clones in this sample may be carry-over from other donors' samples. This chain links TRBV12-3 or TRBV12-4 with TRBJ1-5, with D hard to call. Sample: PBMCs. The CDR3 region is CASSFSLDQPQHF. Written as DNA, the CDR3 is TGTGCCAGCAGTTTCTCTTTGGATCAGCCCCAGCATTTT.